This T cell receptor (beta chain) was identified during a study of cytomegalovirus exposure and HLA in healthy donors. The PCR was carried out with 60 Vbeta primers and 13 Jbeta primers. Repertoires were generated with immunoSEQ multiplex PCR, while TCRdb's copy carries only in-frame clones and drops some. The sample records fewer than 150,000 clones, approximately 78% being singletons. This clone was counted at least ten times. Per germline, CDR1 MNHEY and CDR2 SMNVEV (reference sequence). V was trimmed by 4 bases and J by 7 bases, leaving 7 bases between them. There are 11 residues in the CDR3. This chain connects TRBV27 to TRBJ1-1; D unresolved. Sequenced material: PBMCs. This sequence was found in a woman aged 35 to 49 in good health and CMV-seropositive. Written as DNA, the CDR3 is TGTGCCAGCAGTTCAGGTAATGAAGCTTTCTTT. Its protein product is CASSSGNEAFF.